The T cell receptor (beta chain) under discussion was sequenced for a study of blood T cell repertoires in COVID-19. Overall study context: There were acute and convalescent COVID-19 samples, and they came from the United States, Italy and Spain. T cells, B-cell-depleted T cells, or PBMCs supplied cDNA or gDNA.

This clone appeared a few times. The CDR3 contains 15 residues. The V and J ends lost 1 base and 2 bases respectively, with 9 bases between them. The germline CDR1 and CDR2 sequences are SGHVS and FNYEAQ. In the original processing: Reference gene primer amplification gave nucleated cell count estimates. Here immunoSEQ multiplex PCR was the method, and the copy in TCRdb shows in-frame clones only, minus some. The V and J calls and clone size were taken over from that table, and D and trimming were inferred from the DNA. This sample has 150,000 to 200,000 clones; approximately 90% occur once, and the top ten carry over 0.85%.

Sequenced input: peripheral blood. The receptor comes from a man between 18 and 35 years old with acute or convalescent COVID-19. The chain couples TRBV7-6 to TRBJ2-1, with D possibly TRBD2 on 6 matching bases. The CDR3 spells CASSLVGGTYNEQFF. The CDR3 bases are TGTGCCAGCAGCTTAGTTGGGGGGACCTACAATGAGCAGTTCTTC.